This note documents a single T cell receptor (beta chain) sequence. As yet, its antigen is unknown. Given a much more abundant clone one base away, this may be a read error. This CDR3 is 16 amino acids long. V was cut by 3 bases and J by 0 bases, with 11 bases left in between. From germline, CDR1 is SGHTA and CDR2 FQGNSA. The entry originates in a study of breast tumors, draining lymph nodes, adjacent tissues. Whole-study findings and limits: Luminal-like breast cancer showed significantly higher tumor–nontumor repertoire similarity than basal-like. That most tumor T cells come from lymph nodes remained unproven. Compared with lymph nodes, tumors were less diverse; compared with nontumor tissue, more.

Samples came from axillary lymph nodes draining the breast cancer. TCRdb redid the calling of the multiplex PCR reads with MiXCR, one entry per CDR3 protein. This sample has around 150,000 distinct CDR3 sequences, with around 20% found just once. Sequenced material: axillary lymph node tissue. This receptor was taken from a female donor with breast cancer. Some clones in this sample may be carry-over from other donors' samples. The chain is built from TRBV7-2 and TRBJ2-2; no clear D. The CDR3 nucleotides read TGTGCCAGCAGCTTTCGACCTCCACCGAACACCGGGGAGCTGTTTTTT. This translates into CASSFRPPPNTGELFF. Based on the CDR3 plus reference TRBV7-2 and TRBJ2-2, the full variable domain is GAGVSQSPSNKVTEKGKDVELRCDPISGHTALYWYRQSLGQGLEFLIYFQGNSAPDKSGLPSDRFSAERTGGSVSTLTIQRTQQEDSAVYLCASSFRPPPNTGELFFGEGSRLTVL.